This T cell receptor beta chain was sequenced during a study of neoadjuvant nivolumab and ipilimumab in lung cancer. Trimming shortened V by 0 bases and J by 1 base, and 9 bases separated the two germline ends. CDR1 and CDR2 (germline): SGDLS, YYNGEE. The CDR3 consists of 15 residues. Sequenced by immunoSEQ multiplex PCR; TCRdb stores in-frame clones only, minus some. In the table there are more than 25,000 clones, roughly three quarters of which are singletons. The TCR sequence derives from an adult with non-small cell lung cancer. Material: tumor tissue, obtained after neoadjuvant nivolumab, alone or with ipilimumab, at or shortly before surgery. This sequence joins TRBV9 and TRBJ2-3; D possibly matches TRBD1 or TRBD2 (5 bases each). The CDR3 reads CASSVVGDGTDTQYF. CDR3 nucleotide sequence: TGTGCCAGCAGCGTAGTCGGGGACGGCACAGATACGCAGTATTTT.